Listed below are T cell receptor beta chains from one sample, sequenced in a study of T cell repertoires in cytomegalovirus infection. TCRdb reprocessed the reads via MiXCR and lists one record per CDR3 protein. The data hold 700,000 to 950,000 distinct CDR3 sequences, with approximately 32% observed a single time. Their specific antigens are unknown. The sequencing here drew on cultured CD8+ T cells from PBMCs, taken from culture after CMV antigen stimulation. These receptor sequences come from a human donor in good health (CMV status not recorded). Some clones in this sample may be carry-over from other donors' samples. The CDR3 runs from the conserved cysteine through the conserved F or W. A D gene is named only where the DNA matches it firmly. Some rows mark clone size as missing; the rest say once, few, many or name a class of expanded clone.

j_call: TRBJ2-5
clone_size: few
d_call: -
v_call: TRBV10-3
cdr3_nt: TGTGCCATCAGTGAGTCGGTAGGGCAAGAGACCCAGTACTTC
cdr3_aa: CAISESVGQETQYF

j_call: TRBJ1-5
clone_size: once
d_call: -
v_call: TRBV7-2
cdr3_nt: TGTGCCAGCAGCTTAGCGCTGTCTAGCAATCAGCCCCAGCAATTT
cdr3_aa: CASSLALSSNQPQQF

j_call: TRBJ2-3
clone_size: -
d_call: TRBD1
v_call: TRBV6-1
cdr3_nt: TGTGCCAGCAGTCTGACAGGGTTTAGCACAGATACGCAGTATTTT
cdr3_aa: CASSLTGFSTDTQYF

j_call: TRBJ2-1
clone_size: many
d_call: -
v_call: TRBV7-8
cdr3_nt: TGTGCCAGCACCTTAGACAGCGAGCAGTTCTTC
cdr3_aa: CASTLDSEQFF

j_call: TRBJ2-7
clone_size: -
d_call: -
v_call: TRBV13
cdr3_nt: TGTGCCAGCAAGGAGGGCAACTCCTACGAGCAGTACTTC
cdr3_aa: CASKEGNSYEQYF

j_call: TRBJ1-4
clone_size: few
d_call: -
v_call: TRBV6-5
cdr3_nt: TGTGCCAGCAGTTACTCCCATGGGGAAAAACTGTTTTTT
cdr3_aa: CASSYSHGEKLFF

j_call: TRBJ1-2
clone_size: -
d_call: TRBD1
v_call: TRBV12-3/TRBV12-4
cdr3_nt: TGTGCCAGCAGTTTTATATTACCCCGGGACAGGGGTTGGTATGGCTACACCTTC
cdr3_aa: CASSFILPRDRGWYGYTF

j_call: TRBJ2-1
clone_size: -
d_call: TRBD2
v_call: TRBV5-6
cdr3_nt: TGTGCCAGCAGCTTTTATAGCGGGGCGGTCTACAATGAGCAGTTCTTC
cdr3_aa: CASSFYSGAVYNEQFF

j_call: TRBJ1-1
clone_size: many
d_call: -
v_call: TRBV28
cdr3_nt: TGTGCCAGCAGCTCTCAAGGGTCGGGAGCTTTCTTT
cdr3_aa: CASSSQGSGAFF

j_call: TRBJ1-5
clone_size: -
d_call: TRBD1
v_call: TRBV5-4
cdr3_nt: TGTGCCAGCAGCTTGGGTACAGGGGGAACCCTGGCCCAGCATTTT
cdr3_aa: CASSLGTGGTLAQHF

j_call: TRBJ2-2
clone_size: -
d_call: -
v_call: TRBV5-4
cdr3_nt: TGTGCCAGCACCCCGATGGGGGGGCCGAACACCGGGGAGCTGTTTTTT
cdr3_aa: CASTPMGGPNTGELFF

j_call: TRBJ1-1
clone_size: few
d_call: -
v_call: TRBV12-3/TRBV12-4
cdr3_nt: TGTGCCAGCACTGATGGACGGGTCTACACTGAAGCTTTCTTT
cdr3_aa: CASTDGRVYTEAFF

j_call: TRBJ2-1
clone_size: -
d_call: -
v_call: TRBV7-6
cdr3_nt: TGTGCCAGCAGCCCTCGGAGGGGGGAGGAGTTCTTC
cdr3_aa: CASSPRRGEEFF

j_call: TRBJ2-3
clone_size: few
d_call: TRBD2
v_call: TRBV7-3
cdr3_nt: TGTGCCAGCAGTGGACTAGCGGGGACCACAGATACGCAGTATTTT
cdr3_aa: CASSGLAGTTDTQYF

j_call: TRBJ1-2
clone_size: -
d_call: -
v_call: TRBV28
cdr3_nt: TGTGCCAGCAGTATACGGCTAAAGCCCAAACATGGCTACACCTTC
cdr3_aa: CASSIRLKPKHGYTF

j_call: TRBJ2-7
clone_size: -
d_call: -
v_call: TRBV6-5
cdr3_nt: TGTGCCAGCAGTTACTCGGCTCGGACCTACGAGCAGTACTTC
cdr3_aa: CASSYSARTYEQYF

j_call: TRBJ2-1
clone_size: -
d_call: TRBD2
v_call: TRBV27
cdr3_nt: TGTGCCAGCAGTTTACCGGGGGGGGCCCACAATGAGCAGTTCTTC
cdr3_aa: CASSLPGGAHNEQFF

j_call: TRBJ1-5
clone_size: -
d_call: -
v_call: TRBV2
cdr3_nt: TGTGCCAGTGAGGACCGGGCCACAAATCAGCCCCAGCATTTT
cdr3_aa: CASEDRATNQPQHF

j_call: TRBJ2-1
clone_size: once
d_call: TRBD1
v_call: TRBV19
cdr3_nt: TGTGCCAGTAGTACGACAGGGGAGGTGTACAATGAGCAGTTCTTC
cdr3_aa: CASSTTGEVYNEQFF

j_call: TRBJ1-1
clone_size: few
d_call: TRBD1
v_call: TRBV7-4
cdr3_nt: TGTGCCAGCAGCTTAGATAAGGGGGCGGACACTGAAGCTTTCTTT
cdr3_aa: CASSLDKGADTEAFF

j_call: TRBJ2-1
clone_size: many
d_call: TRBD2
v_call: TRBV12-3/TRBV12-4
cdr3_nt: TGTGCCAGCAGTCCGACTAGCGGGGGTTATGAGCAGTTCTTC
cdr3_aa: CASSPTSGGYEQFF

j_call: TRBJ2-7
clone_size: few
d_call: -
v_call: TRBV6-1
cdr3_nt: TGTGCCAGCAGTGAACCAGCGGACTCCAGCTCCTACGAGCAGTACTTC
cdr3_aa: CASSEPADSSSYEQYF

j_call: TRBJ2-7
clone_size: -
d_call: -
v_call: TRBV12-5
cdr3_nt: TGTGCTAGTGGTTTTGCAGAGGCCTCCTACGAGCAGTACTTC
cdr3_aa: CASGFAEASYEQYF

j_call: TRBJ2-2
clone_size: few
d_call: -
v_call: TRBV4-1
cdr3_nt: TGCGCCAGCAGCCAAGGCAGGGTCAGCACCGGGGAGCTGTTTTTT
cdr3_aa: CASSQGRVSTGELFF

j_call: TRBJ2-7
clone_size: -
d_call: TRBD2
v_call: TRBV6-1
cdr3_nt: TGTGCCAGCAGTGATAGGACTAGCGGGGGGCCCAGCTCCTACGAGCAGTACTTC
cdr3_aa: CASSDRTSGGPSSYEQYF

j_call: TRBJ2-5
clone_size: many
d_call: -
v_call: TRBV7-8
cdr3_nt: TGTGCCAGCAGTTACAGGGTTTTAGAGACCCAGTACTTC
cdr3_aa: CASSYRVLETQYF

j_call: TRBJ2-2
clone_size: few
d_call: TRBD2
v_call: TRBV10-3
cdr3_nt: TGTGCCATCAGTGAGTTGCTAGCGGGAGGAAACACCGGGGAGCTGTTTTTT
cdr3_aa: CAISELLAGGNTGELFF

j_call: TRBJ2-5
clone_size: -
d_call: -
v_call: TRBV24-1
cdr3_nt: TGTGCCACCAGTGATCGGGGTCAAGAGACCCAGTACTTC
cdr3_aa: CATSDRGQETQYF

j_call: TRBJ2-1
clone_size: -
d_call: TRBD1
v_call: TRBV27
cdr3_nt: TGTGCCAGCAAACTTCAGGGGGACTCCTACAATGAGCAGTTCTTC
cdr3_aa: CASKLQGDSYNEQFF

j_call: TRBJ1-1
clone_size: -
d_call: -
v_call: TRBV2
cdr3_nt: TGTGCCAGCAGGGAGCTCAGCAACACTGAAGCTTTCTTT
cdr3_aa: CASRELSNTEAFF

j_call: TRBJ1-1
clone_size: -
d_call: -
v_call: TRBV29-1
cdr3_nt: TGCAGCGTGGCGGGGAGACCAGACGGAAGCACTGAAGCTTTCTTT
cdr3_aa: CSVAGRPDGSTEAFF

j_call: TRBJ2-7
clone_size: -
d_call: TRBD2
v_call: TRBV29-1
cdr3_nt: TGCAGCGTTTTGACTAGCGGTTACGAGCAGTACTTC
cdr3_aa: CSVLTSGYEQYF

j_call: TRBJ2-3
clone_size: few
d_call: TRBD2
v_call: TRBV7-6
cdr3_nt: TGTGCCAGCAGCTCCGGACTAGCGGGGGGGCCTAACTCAGATACGCAGTATTTT
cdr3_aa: CASSSGLAGGPNSDTQYF

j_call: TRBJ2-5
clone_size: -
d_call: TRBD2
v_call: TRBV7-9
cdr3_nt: TGTGCCAGCACCCCCGGGGGACTAGGGTACCAAGAGACCCAGTACTTC
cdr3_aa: CASTPGGLGYQETQYF

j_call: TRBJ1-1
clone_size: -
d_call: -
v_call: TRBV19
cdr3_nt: TGTGCCAGTCACGGGTTTGAAGCTTTCTTT
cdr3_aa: CASHGFEAFF

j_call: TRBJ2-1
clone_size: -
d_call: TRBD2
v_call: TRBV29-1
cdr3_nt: TGCAGCTTCCTCGGAGCGGGGGGCTACAATGAGCAGTTCTTC
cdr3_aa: CSFLGAGGYNEQFF

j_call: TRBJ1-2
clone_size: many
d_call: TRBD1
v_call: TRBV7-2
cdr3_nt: TGTGCCAGCAGCCAACGGACAGGGGGCTTCTATGGCTACACCTTC
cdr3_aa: CASSQRTGGFYGYTF

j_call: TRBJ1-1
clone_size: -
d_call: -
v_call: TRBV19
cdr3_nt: TGTGCCAGTAGTACGATAGAAGGGGGAACTGAAGCTTTCTTT
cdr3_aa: CASSTIEGGTEAFF

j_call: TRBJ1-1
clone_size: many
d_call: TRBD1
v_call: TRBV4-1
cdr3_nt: TGCGCCAGCAGTCCTGAGGGGGCTAGCACTGAAGCTTTCTTT
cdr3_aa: CASSPEGASTEAFF

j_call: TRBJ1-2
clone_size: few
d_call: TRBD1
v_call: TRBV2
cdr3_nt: TGTGCCAGCAGTGAAGGACAGGGGGGCTATGGCTACACCTTC
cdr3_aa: CASSEGQGGYGYTF

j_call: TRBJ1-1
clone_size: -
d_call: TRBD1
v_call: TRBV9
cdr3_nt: TGTGCCAGCAGCGCACGCCGGGACAGGGGGGGCGGAAATGAAGCTTTCTTT
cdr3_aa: CASSARRDRGGGNEAFF

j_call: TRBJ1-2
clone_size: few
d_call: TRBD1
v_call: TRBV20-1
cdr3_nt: TGCAGTGCTAGCGCCGGGACAGGGGTTAACTATGGCTACACCTTC
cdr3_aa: CSASAGTGVNYGYTF

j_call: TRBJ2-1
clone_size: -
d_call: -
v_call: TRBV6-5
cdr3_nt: TGTGCCAGCAGTTACTCTCCAGATTACAATGAGCAGTTCTTC
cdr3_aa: CASSYSPDYNEQFF

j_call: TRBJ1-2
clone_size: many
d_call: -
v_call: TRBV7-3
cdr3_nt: TGTGCCAGCAGCCCGAAGCCGGGACTTTCCTATGGCTACACCTTC
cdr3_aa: CASSPKPGLSYGYTF

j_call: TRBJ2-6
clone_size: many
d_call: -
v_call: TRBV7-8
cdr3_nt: TGTGCCAGCAGCCTACAATCTGGGGCCAACGTCCTGACTTTC
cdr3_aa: CASSLQSGANVLTF

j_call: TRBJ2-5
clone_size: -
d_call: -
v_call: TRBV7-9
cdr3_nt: TGTGCCAGCAGCTTAGCCCACGGTCAAGAGACCCAGTACTTC
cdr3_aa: CASSLAHGQETQYF

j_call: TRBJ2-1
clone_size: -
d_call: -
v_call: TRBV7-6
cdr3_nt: TGTGCCAGCAGCTTAAACATCCCAGGGGCAACCAGCTCCTACAATGAGCAGTTCTTC
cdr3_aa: CASSLNIPGATSSYNEQFF

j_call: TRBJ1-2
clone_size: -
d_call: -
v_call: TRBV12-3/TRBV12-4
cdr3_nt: TGTGCCAGCAGTTACAACCCCACTTGGGATGGCTACACCTTC
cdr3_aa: CASSYNPTWDGYTF

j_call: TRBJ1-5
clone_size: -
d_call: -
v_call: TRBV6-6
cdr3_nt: TGTGCCAGCAGCCAACCCCTCGAGCCCCAGCATTTT
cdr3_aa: CASSQPLEPQHF

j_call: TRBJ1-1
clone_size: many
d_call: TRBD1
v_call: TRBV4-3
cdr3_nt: TGCGCCAGCAGCCAGACAGGGGGCCGTACTGAAGCTTTCTTT
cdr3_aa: CASSQTGGRTEAFF

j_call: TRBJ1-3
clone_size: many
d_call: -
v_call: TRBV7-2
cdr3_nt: TGTGCCAGCAGCCACCTAGGTTCTGGAAACACCATATATTTT
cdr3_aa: CASSHLGSGNTIYF